This T cell receptor beta chain appears in the sequencing data of a study of cytomegalovirus exposure and HLA in healthy donors. Germline lookup yields CDR1 LNHNV and CDR2 YYDKDF (reference sequence). This CDR3 is 17 amino acids long. V trimming: 4 bases; J trimming: 0 bases; junction bases outside the gene matches: 6. The PCR had 60 Vbeta and 13 Jbeta primers. Assay used: immunoSEQ multiplex PCR; TCRdb lists only in-frame clones, some missing. Of around 140,000 clones in the sample, around 80% are singletons; the top ten hold roughly 3.2%. The specimen was PBMCs. The V and J genes are TRBV15 and TRBJ2-6; 7 bases match TRBD1. This receptor was obtained from a man aged 18 to 35 in good health and CMV-seropositive. CDR3 region: CATSKGTASSGANVLTF. The CDR3 DNA sequence: TGTGCCACCAGCAAAGGGACAGCGAGCTCTGGGGCCAACGTCCTGACTTTC.